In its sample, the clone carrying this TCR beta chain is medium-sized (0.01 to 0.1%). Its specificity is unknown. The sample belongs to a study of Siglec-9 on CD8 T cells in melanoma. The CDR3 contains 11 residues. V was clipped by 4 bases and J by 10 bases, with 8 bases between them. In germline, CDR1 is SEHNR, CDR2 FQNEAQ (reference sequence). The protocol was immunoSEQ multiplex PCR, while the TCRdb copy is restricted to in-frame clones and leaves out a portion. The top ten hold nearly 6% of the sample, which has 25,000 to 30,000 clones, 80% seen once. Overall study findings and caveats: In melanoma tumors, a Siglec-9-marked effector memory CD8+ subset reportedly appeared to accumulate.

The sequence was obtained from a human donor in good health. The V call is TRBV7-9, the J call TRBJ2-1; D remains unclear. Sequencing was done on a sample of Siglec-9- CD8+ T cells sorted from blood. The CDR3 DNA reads TGTGCCAGCAGCTCCGTCCAAGAGCAGTTCTTC. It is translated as CASSSVQEQFF.